One TCR beta chain is described in this entry. This entry is derived from a study of cytomegalovirus exposure and HLA in healthy donors. Using immunoSEQ multiplex PCR, the repertoire was profiled, and TCRdb retains in-frame clones only, with some absent. The repertoire holds tens of thousands of clones, with less than 90% as singletons. V lost 4 bases, J lost 4 bases, and 11 bases stayed unmatched. Germline CDR1 and CDR2: SEHNR and FQNEAQ (reference sequence). This CDR3 spans 17 amino acids. Sequences were obtained from PBMCs. This clonotype was obtained from a woman under 30 in good health and CMV-seropositive. The chain employs TRBV7-9 and TRBJ2-5; TRBD2 aligns across 11 bases. CDR3 in DNA: TGTGCCAGCAGCTCCGGTGGTAGCGGGGGGGCCCCAGAGACCCAGTACTTC. Encoded protein: CASSSGGSGGAPETQYF.